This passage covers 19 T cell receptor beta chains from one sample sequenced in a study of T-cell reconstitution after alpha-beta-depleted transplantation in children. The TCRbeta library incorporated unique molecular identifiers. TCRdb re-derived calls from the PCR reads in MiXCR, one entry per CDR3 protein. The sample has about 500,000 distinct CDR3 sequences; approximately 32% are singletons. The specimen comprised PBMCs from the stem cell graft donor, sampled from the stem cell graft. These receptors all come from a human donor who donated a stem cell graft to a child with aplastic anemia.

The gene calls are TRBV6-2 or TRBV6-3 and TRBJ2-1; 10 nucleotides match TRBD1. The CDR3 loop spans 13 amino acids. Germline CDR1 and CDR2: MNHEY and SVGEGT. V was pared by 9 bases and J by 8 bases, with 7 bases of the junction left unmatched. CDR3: CASKTGGWYEQFF. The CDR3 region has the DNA TGTGCCAGTAAGACAGGGGGCTGGTATGAGCAGTTCTTC.

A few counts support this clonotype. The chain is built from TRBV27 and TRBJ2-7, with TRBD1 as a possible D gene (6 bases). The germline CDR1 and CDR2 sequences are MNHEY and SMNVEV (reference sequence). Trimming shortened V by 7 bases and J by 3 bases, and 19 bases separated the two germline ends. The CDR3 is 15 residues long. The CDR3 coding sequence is TGTGCCAGCACTGCCCTACCCCCAGGGGACTACGAGCAGTACTTC. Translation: CASTALPPGDYEQYF.

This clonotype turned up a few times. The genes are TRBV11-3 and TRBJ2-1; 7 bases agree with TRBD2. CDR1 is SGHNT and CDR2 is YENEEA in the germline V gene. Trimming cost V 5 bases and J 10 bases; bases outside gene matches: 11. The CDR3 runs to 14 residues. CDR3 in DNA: TGTGCCAGCAGCACCGGGACTGGGGGGGAGGAGCAGTTCTTC. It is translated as CASSTGTGGEEQFF. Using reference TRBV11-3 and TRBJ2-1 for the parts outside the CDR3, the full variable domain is EAGVVQSPRYKIIEKKQPVAFWCNPISGHNTLYWYLQNLGQGPELLIRYENEEAVDDSQLPKDRFSAERLKGVDSTLKIQPAELGDSAVYLCASSTGTGGEEQFFGPGTRLTVL.

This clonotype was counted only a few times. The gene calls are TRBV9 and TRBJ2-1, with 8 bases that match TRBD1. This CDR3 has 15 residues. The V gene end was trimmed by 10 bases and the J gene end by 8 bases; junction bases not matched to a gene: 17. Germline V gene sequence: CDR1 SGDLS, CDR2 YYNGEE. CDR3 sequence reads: CAGNIRDRYLDEQFF. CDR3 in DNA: TGTGCCGGAAACATCCGGGACAGGTACCTCGATGAGCAGTTCTTC.

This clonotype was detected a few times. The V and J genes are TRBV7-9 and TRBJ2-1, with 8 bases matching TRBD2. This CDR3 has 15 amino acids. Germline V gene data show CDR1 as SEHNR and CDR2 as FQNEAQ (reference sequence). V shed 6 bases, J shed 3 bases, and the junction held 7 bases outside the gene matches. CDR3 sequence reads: CASRFGREDYNEQFF. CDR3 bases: TGTGCCAGCAGGTTCGGGCGGGAGGACTACAATGAGCAGTTCTTC.

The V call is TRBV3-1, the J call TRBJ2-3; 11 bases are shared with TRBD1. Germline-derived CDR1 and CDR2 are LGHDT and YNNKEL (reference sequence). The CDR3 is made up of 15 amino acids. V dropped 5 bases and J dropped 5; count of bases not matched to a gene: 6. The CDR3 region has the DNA TGTGCCAGCAGCTCGGACAGGGGGCATCGAGATACGCAGTATTTT. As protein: CASSSDRGHRDTQYF.

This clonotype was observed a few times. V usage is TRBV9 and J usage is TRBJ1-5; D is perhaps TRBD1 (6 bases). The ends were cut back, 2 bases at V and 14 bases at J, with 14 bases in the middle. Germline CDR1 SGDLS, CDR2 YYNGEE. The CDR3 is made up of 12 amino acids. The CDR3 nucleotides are TGTGCCAGCAGCGTCCACAGGGAGAGGGAGCATTTT. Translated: CASSVHREREHF.

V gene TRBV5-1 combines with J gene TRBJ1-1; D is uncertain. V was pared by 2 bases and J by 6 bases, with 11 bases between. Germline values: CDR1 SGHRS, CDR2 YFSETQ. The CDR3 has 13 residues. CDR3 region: CASSFGSDPEAFF. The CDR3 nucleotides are TGCGCCAGCAGCTTCGGCAGCGACCCTGAAGCTTTCTTT. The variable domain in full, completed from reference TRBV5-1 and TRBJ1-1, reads KAGVTQTPRYLIKTRGQQVTLSCSPISGHRSVSWYQQTPGQGLQFLFEYFSETQRNKGNFPGRFSGRQFSNSRSEMNVSTLELGDSALYLCASSFGSDPEAFFGQGTRLTVV.

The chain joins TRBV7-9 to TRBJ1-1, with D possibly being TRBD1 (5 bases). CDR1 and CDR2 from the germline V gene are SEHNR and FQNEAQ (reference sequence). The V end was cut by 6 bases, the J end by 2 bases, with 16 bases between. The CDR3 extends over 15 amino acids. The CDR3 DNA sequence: TGTGCCAGCAGTCCGCCGGGACTTGCTAACACTGAAGCTTTCTTT. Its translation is CASSPPGLANTEAFF.

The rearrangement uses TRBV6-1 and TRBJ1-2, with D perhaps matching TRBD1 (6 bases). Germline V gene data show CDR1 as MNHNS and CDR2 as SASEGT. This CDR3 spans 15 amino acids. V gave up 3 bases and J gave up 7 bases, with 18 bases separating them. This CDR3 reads CASSDMAGAWGGYTF. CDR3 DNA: TGTGCCAGCAGTGATATGGCGGGGGCCTGGGGTGGCTACACCTTC.

CDR3: CASSLGGFVNTEAFF. The CDR3 DNA sequence: TGTGCCAGCAGCTTGGGGGGTTTCGTGAACACTGAAGCTTTCTTT. V gene TRBV7-9 combines with J gene TRBJ1-1; D possibly corresponds to TRBD1 (5 bases). Trimming stripped 3 bases from V and 0 bases from J, with 11 bases between. CDR1 and CDR2 from the germline V gene are SEHNR and FQNEAQ (reference sequence). There are 15 residues in the CDR3.

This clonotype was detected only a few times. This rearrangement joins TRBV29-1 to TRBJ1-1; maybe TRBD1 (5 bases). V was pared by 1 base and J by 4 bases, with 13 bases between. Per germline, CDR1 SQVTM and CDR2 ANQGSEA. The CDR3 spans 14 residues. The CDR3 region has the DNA TGCAGCGTTGAAGCTCGGGGTGGGGGCACTGAAGCTTTCTTT. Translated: CSVEARGGGTEAFF.

The CDR3 region is CSASSQIYEQYF. DNA for the CDR3: TGCAGTGCTAGTTCCCAGATCTACGAGCAGTACTTC. The V gene is TRBV20-1, the J gene TRBJ2-7; D call uncertain. From germline, CDR1 is DFQATT and CDR2 SNEGSKA (reference sequence). This CDR3 spans 12 amino acids. Trimming removed 3 bases at V and 3 bases at J, with 9 bases between.

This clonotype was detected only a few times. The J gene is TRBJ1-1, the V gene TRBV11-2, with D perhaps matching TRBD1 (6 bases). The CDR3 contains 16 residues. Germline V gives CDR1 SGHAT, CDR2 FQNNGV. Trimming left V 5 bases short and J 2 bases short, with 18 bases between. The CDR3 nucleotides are TGTGCCAGCAGCCGCGGGGAGGGGGGCCTTAACACTGAAGCTTTCTTT. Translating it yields CASSRGEGGLNTEAFF.

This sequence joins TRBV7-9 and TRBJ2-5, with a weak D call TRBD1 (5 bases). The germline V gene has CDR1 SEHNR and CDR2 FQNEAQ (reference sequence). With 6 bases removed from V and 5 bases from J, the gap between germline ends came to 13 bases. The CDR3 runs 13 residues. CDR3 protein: CASRVGAVETQYF. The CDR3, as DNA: TGTGCCAGCAGGGTAGGGGCGGTGGAGACCCAGTACTTC.

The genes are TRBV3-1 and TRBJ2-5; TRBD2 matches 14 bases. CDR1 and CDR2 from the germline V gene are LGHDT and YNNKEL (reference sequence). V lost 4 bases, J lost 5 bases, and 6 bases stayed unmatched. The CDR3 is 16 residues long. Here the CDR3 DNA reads TGTGCCAGCAGCCGAGGGACTAGCGGGAGAGGCGAGACCCAGTACTTC. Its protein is CASSRGTSGRGETQYF.

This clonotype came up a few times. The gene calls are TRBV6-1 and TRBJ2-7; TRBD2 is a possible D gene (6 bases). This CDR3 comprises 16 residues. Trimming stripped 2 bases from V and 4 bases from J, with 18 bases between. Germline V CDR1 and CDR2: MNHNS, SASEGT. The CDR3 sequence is CASSEWGITGTYEQYF. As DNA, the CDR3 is TGTGCCAGCAGTGAATGGGGGATAACGGGGACTTACGAGCAGTACTTC.

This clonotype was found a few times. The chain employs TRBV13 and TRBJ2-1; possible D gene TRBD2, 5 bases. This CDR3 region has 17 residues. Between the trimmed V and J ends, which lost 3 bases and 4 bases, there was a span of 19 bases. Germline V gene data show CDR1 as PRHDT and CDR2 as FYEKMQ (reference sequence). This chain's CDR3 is CASSLARTATIYNEQFF. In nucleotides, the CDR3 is TGTGCCAGCAGCTTGGCCCGGACGGCGACTATTTACAATGAGCAGTTCTTC.

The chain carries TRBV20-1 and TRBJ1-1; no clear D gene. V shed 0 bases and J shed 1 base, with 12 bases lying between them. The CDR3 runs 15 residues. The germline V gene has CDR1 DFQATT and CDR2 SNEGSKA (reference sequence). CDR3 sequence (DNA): TGCAGTGCTAGAGACCGCCGCCGAGGGAACACTGAAGCTTTCTTT. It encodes CSARDRRRGNTEAFF.